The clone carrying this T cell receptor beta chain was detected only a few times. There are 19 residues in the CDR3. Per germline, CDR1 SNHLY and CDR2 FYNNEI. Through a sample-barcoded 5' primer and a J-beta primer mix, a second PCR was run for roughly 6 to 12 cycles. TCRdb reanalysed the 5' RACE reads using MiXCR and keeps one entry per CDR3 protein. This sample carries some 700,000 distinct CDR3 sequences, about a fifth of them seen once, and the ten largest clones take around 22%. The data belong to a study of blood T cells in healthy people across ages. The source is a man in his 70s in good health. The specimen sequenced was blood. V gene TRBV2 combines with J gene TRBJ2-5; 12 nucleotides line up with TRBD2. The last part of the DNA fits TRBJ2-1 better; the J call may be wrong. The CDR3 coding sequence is TGTGCCAGCAGTGATCTAGATGGACTAGCGGGATACTCCTACAATGAGCAGTTCTTC. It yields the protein CASSDLDGLAGYSYNEQFF.